One sample yielded the 24 T cell receptor beta chains listed below, sequenced in a study of T-cell memory formation after mild COVID-19. Using its own MiXCR run on the 5' RACE reads, TCRdb lists one record per CDR3 protein. The sample includes roughly 80,000 distinct CDR3 sequences, 25% of them seen just once. The specimen was PBMCs or a T cell subset sorted from them (not recorded which). These TCRs come from a man aged 18 to 30 who had mild COVID-19 (a few samples of this study predate the infection). Cell type and time point are not known.

This clonotype was counted between two and nine times. V usage is TRBV7-6 and J usage is TRBJ2-3, with TRBD2 as a possible D gene (5 bases). V lost 5 bases, J lost 2 bases, and 14 bases lay in between. From germline, CDR1 is SGHVS and CDR2 FNYEAQ. The CDR3 length is 15 residues. The CDR3 region is CASSPTRGYTDTQYF. CDR3 nucleotides: TGTGCCAGCAGCCCTACCCGGGGATACACAGATACGCAGTATTTT.

This clonotype occurred a few times. The J gene is TRBJ2-2, the V gene TRBV7-9, with D possibly matching TRBD2 (5 bases). The CDR3 contains 15 residues. Per the germline V gene, CDR1 is SEHNR and CDR2 is FQNEAQ (reference sequence). The germline V and J ends were trimmed by 5 bases and 1 base, with 11 bases remaining between them. CDR3 bases: TGTGCCAGCAGCGCCGTCGGGGTGAACACCGGGGAGCTGTTTTTT. It specifies CASSAVGVNTGELFF.

The chain has TRBV4-1 and TRBJ1-2; 7 bases agree with TRBD1. The length of the CDR3 is 15 residues. The V segment lost 5 bases and the J segment 4 bases; nucleotides outside the gene matches: 10. Germline-derived CDR1 and CDR2 are MGHRA and YSYEKL. CDR3 in DNA: TGCGCCAGCAGCGACCGACAGGGTGGGGCCTATGGCTACACCTTC. Its protein is CASSDRQGGAYGYTF.

This rearrangement joins TRBV27 to TRBJ2-7; 7 nucleotides agree with TRBD1. Germline CDR1 MNHEY, CDR2 SMNVEV (reference sequence). V trimming: 3 bases; J trimming: 4 bases; junction bases outside the gene matches: 6. This CDR3 is built from 14 residues. CDR3 in amino acids: CASSFLGGAYEQYF. The CDR3, as DNA: TGTGCCAGCAGTTTTCTAGGGGGCGCGTACGAGCAGTACTTC.

The genes are TRBV7-9 and TRBJ1-4; D is ambiguous. The germline V gene encodes CDR1 SEHNR and CDR2 FQNEAQ (reference sequence). The CDR3 runs to 14 residues. V was clipped by 5 bases and J by 5 bases, with 12 bases between them. CDR3 amino acids: CASSPDGLNEKLFF. The CDR3 region has the DNA TGTGCCAGCAGCCCGGACGGCCTAAATGAAAAACTGTTTTTT.

This chain connects TRBV7-2 to TRBJ2-3; TRBD1 aligns across 11 bases. V lost 5 bases and J lost 1; bases outside the gene matches: 5. Per germline, CDR1 SGHTA and CDR2 FQGNSA. The CDR3 has 16 amino acids. CDR3 residues: CASSPGQGAGTDTQYF. As DNA, the CDR3 is TGTGCCAGCAGCCCAGGACAGGGGGCGGGCACAGATACGCAGTATTTT.

The CDR3 DNA reads as TGTGCCAGCAGCTTAGCCCGTACCTTACTAGCGGGGGAAGATACGCAGTATTTT. It is translated as CASSLARTLLAGEDTQYF. The rearrangement links TRBV7-2 to TRBJ2-3; 11 bases are a match to TRBD2. J lost 5 bases, V lost 0 bases, and 10 bases had no gene match. The germline gives CDR1 SGHTA, CDR2 FQGNSA. The length of the CDR3 is 18 residues.

The genes are TRBV20-1 and TRBJ2-1; 7 nucleotides line up with TRBD2. This CDR3 has 14 residues. Germline V gives CDR1 DFQATT, CDR2 SNEGSKA (reference sequence). V gave up 1 base and J gave up 3 bases; unmatched junction bases: 3. For the CDR3, the DNA is TGCAGTGCTAGAGGGACTAGGGACTACAATGAGCAGTTCTTC. It yields the protein CSARGTRDYNEQFF.

The CDR3 coding sequence is TGTGCCAGCAATTCGGGATGGGGGCAAGAGACCCAGTACTTC. Its protein is CASNSGWGQETQYF. The genes are TRBV11-2 and TRBJ2-5; either TRBD1 or TRBD2 may fit D (5 bases each). This CDR3 comprises 14 residues. Looked up from germline, CDR1 is SGHAT and CDR2 is FQNNGV. Trimming pared 7 bases from V and 2 bases from J, leaving 14 bases between.

V and J are TRBV9 and TRBJ2-3; D might be TRBD1 (5 bases). V gave up 0 bases and J gave up 1 base, with 9 bases separating them. The CDR3 runs 15 residues. In germline, CDR1 is SGDLS, CDR2 YYNGEE. The CDR3, as DNA: TGTGCCAGCAGCGTAGAAGGGGCTCGCACAGATACGCAGTATTTT. This sequence encodes CASSVEGARTDTQYF.

J is TRBJ2-7 and V is TRBV28, with TRBD1 identical over 8 bases. The germline V gene has CDR1 MDHEN and CDR2 SYDVKM. The CDR3 runs 14 residues. Trimming at V came to 5 bases and at J to 3 bases, leaving 6 bases not matched to a gene. The CDR3 loop reads CASSADRANYEQYF. The CDR3 DNA reads as TGTGCCAGCAGTGCGGACAGGGCTAACTACGAGCAGTACTTC.

The V call is TRBV4-1, the J call TRBJ1-1; the D is unclear. Trimming removed 5 bases at V and 1 base at J, with 11 bases between. There are 14 residues in the CDR3. Germline CDR1 MGHRA, CDR2 YSYEKL. Here the CDR3 DNA reads TGCGCCAGCAGCTCGCGGACGGGGAACACTGAAGCTTTCTTT. It encodes CASSSRTGNTEAFF.

The rearrangement links TRBV12-3 or TRBV12-4 to TRBJ1-2; tentative D call: TRBD1 (5 bases). CDR3 size: 16 residues. The V and J ends lost 5 bases and 3 bases respectively, with 19 bases between them. The CDR3 DNA follows: TGTGCCAGCAGTCACCCCAAACAGGCCGGTGACTATGGCTACACCTTC. Translation gives CASSHPKQAGDYGYTF.

This clonotype has only a few counts. This rearrangement joins TRBV12-3 or TRBV12-4 to TRBJ1-1; D remains unclear. Trimming removed 3 bases from V and 5 bases from J, with 7 bases in between. The CDR3 runs to 12 residues. Here the CDR3 DNA reads TGTGCCAGCAGTTTTAATCCTACTGAAGCTTTCTTT. It codes for CASSFNPTEAFF.

The rearrangement joins TRBV7-6 to TRBJ2-1; D may correspond to TRBD1 or TRBD2 (5 bases each). The CDR3 covers 16 residues. V was trimmed by 4 bases and J by 7 bases, leaving 20 bases between them. The germline V gene has CDR1 SGHVS and CDR2 FNYEAQ. The CDR3 bases are TGTGCCAGCAGCTCAAACGACCGGGACCAACTTAATGAGCAGTTCTTC. It yields the protein CASSSNDRDQLNEQFF.

This chain joins TRBV9 and TRBJ1-5; 7 nucleotides agree with TRBD1. Germline lookup yields CDR1 SGDLS and CDR2 YYNGEE. The CDR3 covers 16 residues. V was pared by 0 bases and J by 3 bases, with 6 bases of the junction left unmatched. CDR3 bases: TGTGCCAGCAGCGTAGGGGACAGCACCGTCAATCAGCCCCAGCATTTT. It yields the protein CASSVGDSTVNQPQHF. The complete variable domain, with remaining parts taken from reference TRBV9 and TRBJ1-5, reads DSGVTQTPKHLITATGQRVTLRCSPRSGDLSVYWYQQSLDQGLQFLIQYYNGEERAKGNILERFSAQQFPDLHSELNLSSLELGDSALYFCASSVGDSTVNQPQHFGDGTRLSIL.

This rearrangement joins TRBV12-3 or TRBV12-4 to TRBJ2-7, with a weak D call TRBD1 (6 bases). The CDR3 runs to 14 residues. Trimming took off 3 bases at V and 1 base at J, with 10 bases between the two ends. Written as DNA, the CDR3 is TGTGCCAGCAGTTTTGGGGGCAGGTCCTACGAGCAGTACTTC. Translating gives CASSFGGRSYEQYF.

J is TRBJ2-3 and V is TRBV20-1; either TRBD1 or TRBD2 may supply D (5 bases each). Trimming pared 0 bases from V and 2 bases from J, leaving 15 bases between. CDR3 length: 16 amino acids. Germline V gene data show CDR1 as DFQATT and CDR2 as SNEGSKA (reference sequence). The CDR3 region has the DNA TGCAGTGCTAGAGACTGGGACCTCCCCCACACAGATACGCAGTATTTT. Translated, it gives CSARDWDLPHTDTQYF.

This chain links TRBV6-2 or TRBV6-3 with TRBJ1-2, with D uncertain. Trimming took 4 bases from V and 5 from J, leaving 8 bases between them. The CDR3 has 12 amino acids. The germline CDR1 and CDR2 sequences are MNHEY and SVGEGT. CDR3 bases: TGTGCCAGCAGTTGGGTTGGATATGGCTACACCTTC. Translating it yields CASSWVGYGYTF.

The CDR3 loop is CASSPQGSGANTEAFF. The CDR3, as DNA: TGTGCCAGCAGCCCTCAGGGGTCAGGGGCTAACACTGAAGCTTTCTTT. The chain is built from TRBV9 and TRBJ1-1; a weak D match, TRBD1 (6 bases). Trimming removed 4 bases at V and 2 bases at J, with 18 bases between. There are 16 residues in the CDR3. Per the germline V gene, CDR1 is SGDLS and CDR2 is YYNGEE.

In DNA, the CDR3 is TGCAGTGCCAACAGCCCCGGGAACACTGAAGCTTTCTTT. Translation: CSANSPGNTEAFF. The gene calls are TRBV20-1 and TRBJ1-1; D not certain. This CDR3 contains 13 residues. Trimming stripped 6 bases from V and 1 base from J, with 12 bases between. CDR1 and CDR2 from the germline V gene are DFQATT and SNEGSKA (reference sequence).

The V gene is TRBV6-6, the J gene TRBJ1-2, with D unclear. Trimming left V 5 bases short and J 9 bases short, with 7 bases between. Germline CDR1 is MNHNY and CDR2 is SVGAGI (reference sequence). This CDR3 is built from 10 residues. CDR3: CASSELSYTF. The CDR3 bases are TGTGCCAGCAGTGAACTGAGCTACACCTTC.

This clonotype was observed a handful of times. The V gene is TRBV6-6, the J gene TRBJ1-2; TRBD1 matches 8 bases. The trim removed 6 bases at V and 2 bases at J, leaving 14 bases unmatched. This CDR3 is built from 17 residues. Germline V gene sequence: CDR1 MNHNY, CDR2 SVGAGI (reference sequence). CDR3 protein: CASSQNLLQGANYGYTF. DNA for the CDR3: TGTGCCAGCAGCCAAAACCTACTGCAGGGGGCGAACTATGGCTACACCTTC.

The chain couples TRBV2 to TRBJ2-3, with D perhaps matching TRBD1 or TRBD2 (5 bases each). CDR1 SNHLY and CDR2 FYNNEI come from the germline V gene. The CDR3 is made up of 14 amino acids. V was pared by 10 bases and J by 2 bases, with 16 bases between. The CDR3 loop reads CAMGSGRNTDTQYF. The CDR3 bases are TGTGCCATGGGTTCGGGACGGAACACAGATACGCAGTATTTT.